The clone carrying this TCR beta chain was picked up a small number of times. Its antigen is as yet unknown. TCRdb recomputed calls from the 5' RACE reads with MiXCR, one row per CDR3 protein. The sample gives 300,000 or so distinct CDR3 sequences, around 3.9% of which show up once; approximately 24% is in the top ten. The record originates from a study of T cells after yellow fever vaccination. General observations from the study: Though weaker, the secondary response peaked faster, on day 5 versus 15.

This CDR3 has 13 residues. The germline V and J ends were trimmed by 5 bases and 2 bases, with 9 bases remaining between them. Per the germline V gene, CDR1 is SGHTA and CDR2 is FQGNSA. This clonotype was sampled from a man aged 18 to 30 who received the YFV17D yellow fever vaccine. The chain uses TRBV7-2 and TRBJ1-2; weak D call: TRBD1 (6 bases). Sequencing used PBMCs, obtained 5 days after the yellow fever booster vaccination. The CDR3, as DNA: TGTGCCAGCAGCGTTGGACAGAACTATGGCTACACCTTC. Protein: CASSVGQNYGYTF.